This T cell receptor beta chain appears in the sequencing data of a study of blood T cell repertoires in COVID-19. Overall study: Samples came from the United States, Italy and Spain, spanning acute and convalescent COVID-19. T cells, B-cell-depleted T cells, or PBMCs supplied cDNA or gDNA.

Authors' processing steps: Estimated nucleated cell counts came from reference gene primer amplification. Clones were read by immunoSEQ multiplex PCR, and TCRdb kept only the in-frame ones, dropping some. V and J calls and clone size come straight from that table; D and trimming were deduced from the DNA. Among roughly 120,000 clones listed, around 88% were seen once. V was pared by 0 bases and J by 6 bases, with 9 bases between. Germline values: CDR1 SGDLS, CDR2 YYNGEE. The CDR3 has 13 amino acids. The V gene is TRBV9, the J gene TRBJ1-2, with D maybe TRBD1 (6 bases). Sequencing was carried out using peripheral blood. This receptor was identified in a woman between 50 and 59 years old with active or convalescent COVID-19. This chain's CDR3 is CASSVGPGDGYTF. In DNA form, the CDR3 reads TGTGCCAGCAGCGTAGGGCCAGGGGATGGCTACACCTTC.